Below are 8 T cell receptor beta chains sequenced from a single sample in a study of blood T cells in healthy people across ages. Combining a sample-barcoded 5' primer with a J-beta primer mix, a second PCR ran for 7 to 11 cycles. TCRdb processed the 5' RACE reads anew with MiXCR; each CDR3 protein has one entry. The profile shows roughly 1,500,000 distinct CDR3 sequences, almost 35% of them singletons. Sequenced sample: blood. These receptors were collected from a woman aged 25 to 45 in good health.

The chain recombines TRBV7-6 with TRBJ2-1; perhaps TRBD2 as D (6 bases). CDR1 and CDR2 from the germline V gene are SGHVS and FNYEAQ. CDR3 length: 14 residues. The V and J ends lost 5 bases and 6 bases respectively, with 14 bases between them. The CDR3 sequence: CASSPYGGLNEQFF. CDR3 sequence (DNA): TGTGCCAGCAGCCCTTATGGGGGACTCAATGAGCAGTTCTTC. The full variable domain, completed using reference TRBV7-6 and TRBJ2-1, is GAGVSQSPRYKVTKRGQDVALRCDPISGHVSLYWYRQALGQGPEFLTYFNYEAQQDKSGLPNDRFSAERPEGSISTLTIQRTEQRDSAMYRCASSPYGGLNEQFFGPGTRLTVL.

This clonotype has only a few counts. This chain links TRBV25-1 with TRBJ2-2, with unresolved D. Germline V CDR1 and CDR2: MGHDK, SYGVNS. CDR3 length: 15 amino acids. V dropped 3 bases and J dropped 2 bases, with 10 bases sitting between them. The CDR3, as DNA: TGTGCCAGCAGTGAGACACGACAAAACACCGGGGAGCTGTTTTTT. As protein: CASSETRQNTGELFF.

This sequence joins TRBV6-1 and TRBJ2-6, with TRBD1 identical over 7 bases. Germline CDR1 is MNHNS and CDR2 is SASEGT. V shed 7 bases and J 0 bases; nucleotides not matched to a gene: 9. This CDR3 comprises 17 residues. For the CDR3, the DNA is TGTGCCAGCATGAGGGGACAGACCTACTCTGGGGCCAACGTCCTGACTTTC. Translating it yields CASMRGQTYSGANVLTF.

V usage is TRBV3-1 and J usage is TRBJ2-5; D gene ambiguous. Trimming cost V 4 bases and J 11 bases, with 20 bases left between them. Germline-derived CDR1 and CDR2 are LGHDT and YNNKEL (reference sequence). The CDR3 runs 14 residues. CDR3 protein: CASSRAGYFNEQYF. The CDR3 DNA sequence: TGTGCCAGCAGCCGAGCCGGATATTTCAATGAGCAGTACTTC.

This chain joins TRBV29-1 and TRBJ2-2, with D possibly TRBD1 on 6 matching bases. The CDR3 is made up of 19 amino acids. V shed 6 bases and J shed 3 bases, with 29 bases lying between them. Germline lookup yields CDR1 SQVTM and CDR2 ANQGSEA. Here the CDR3 DNA reads TGCAGCGTAGCAACTCCTGGGGTGGACAGAGGAGTTCACACCGGGGAGCTGTTTTTT. Translating it yields CSVATPGVDRGVHTGELFF.

The V gene is TRBV10-3, the J gene TRBJ1-2, with D possibly matching TRBD1 (6 bases). The CDR3 loop spans 13 amino acids. The germline V and J ends were trimmed by 7 bases and 6 bases, with 15 bases remaining between them. Per germline, CDR1 ENHRY and CDR2 SYGVKD. This chain's CDR3 is CAITSGAGNGYTF. DNA for the CDR3: TGTGCCATCACCTCAGGGGCTGGGAATGGCTACACCTTC.

The chain carries TRBV4-1 and TRBJ2-7; D possibly uses TRBD1 or TRBD2 (5 bases each). Trimming removed 3 bases at V and 3 bases at J, with 15 bases between. CDR3 size: 15 residues. Germline-derived CDR1 and CDR2 are MGHRA and YSYEKL. The CDR3 sequence: CASSHHDRDYYEQYF. In DNA form, the CDR3 reads TGCGCCAGCAGCCACCATGACAGAGACTACTACGAGCAGTACTTC.

The chain carries TRBV7-8 and TRBJ2-1; 11 nucleotides align to TRBD2. The CDR3 is made up of 16 amino acids. CDR1 is SGHVS and CDR2 is FQNEAQ in the germline V gene. Trimming cost V 3 bases and J 5 bases; bases outside gene matches: 6. As DNA, the CDR3 is TGTGCCAGCAGCTTTCTTATAGCGGGGGGGAACAATGAGCAGTTCTTC. Its translation: CASSFLIAGGNNEQFF.